This T cell receptor (beta chain) was obtained from a study of beta chain features in type 1 diabetes (dated by TCRdb to about 2018). General notes on the study: Mean age, gender distribution, total cell number and subset yield were not different between patients and healthy donors. A total of 85 million to 110 million sorted cells were examined across all samples, and RNA yield correlated strongly with the number of cells per subset. In the study, TCRB repertoires of sorted circulating CD4+ T cell subsets from recently diagnosed type 1 diabetes patients were compared with those of matched healthy donors. Regulatory and stem cell-like memory subsets were obtained from only 8 patients and roughly 8 healthy donors, while naive and central memory subsets were obtained from all 30 or so donors.

The entire isolated RNA was reverse transcribed using the High Capacity cDNA Reverse Transcription Kit, and thus expressed TCRB transcripts were sequenced. Naive, central memory and regulatory T cell samples underwent deep immunoSEQ sequencing, averaging around 4 million total reads per sample. Sorted cells were lysed in RLT buffer and RNA was extracted with DNase-treated RNeasy Micro or Mini kits, depending on cell number. To prevent cross-contamination, each cell subset was processed individually, whereas patient and healthy donor samples were processed jointly. The immunoSEQ multiplex PCR was used to amplify TCRB sequences from cDNA, generating 87-bp fragments that spanned the CDR3 region. Sequencing of the amplicons was performed on the Illumina HiSeq platform. In the source study's methods: PCR bias was computationally corrected using synthetic template baselines, reads within Hamming distance 2 were collapsed, and singletons that could not be merged were discarded. By aligning reads against IMGT, V, D and J genes, CDR3 length, and insertions or deletions at six rearrangement sites were assigned. Within each subset, clonotype counts were normalized to the number of sorted cells before true diversity and Gini coefficients were calculated with the tcR R package. The overlap coefficient, calculated on TCRB nucleotide sequences, was used to measure repertoire sharing. As a proxy for the pre-selection repertoire, out-of-frame TCRB sequences from naive cells were analyzed. TCRdb mirrors the immuneACCESS table, restricted to in-frame sequences. Some clones are absent from its copies; in checked studies, under half trace to an unresolved V gene, and the reason for the others is unknown. The V and J calls and clone size come from that table; D and trimming were worked out from the DNA. The sample table shows about 640,000 clones, and 9.5% to 15% are seen once. The biggest ten clones account for about 0.11% of the sample.

CDR1 and CDR2 (LGHNA, YNFKEQ) derive from the germline V gene. V drops 0 bases and J drops 6 bases, leaving 5 bases in between. The CDR3, from cysteine to phenylalanine, totals 13 residues. Only the CDR3 DNA is retained, 39 bases long and in frame from the first base. Each donor gave one peripheral blood draw, averaging around 0.11 L, which was collected into heparinised tubes. Naive, central memory, regulatory and stem cell-like memory CD4+ T cells were sorted on a BD FACSAria II using a panel including CD45RO, CCR7, CD25, CD127, CD95 and CD27. Purity was above 98% for every sorted population. PBMCs were isolated immediately by Lymphoprep density gradient centrifugation and stained directly without culture. Samples were stained and sorted in pairs, with one healthy donor and one patient per experiment, so that batch effects were minimized. The investigation overall reported the following: At VDJ recombination sites, type 1 diabetes patients had fewer insertions and more deleted nucleotides, which implies abnormalities in thymic rearrangement. HLA sub-analyses involved small numbers of individuals, so any influence of HLA type on TCRB rearrangement remained unresolved. Naive, central memory and regulatory TCRB repertoires appeared more similar among patients than among healthy donors. Shorter templates might be favored by PCR, yet because patient and control samples were amplified and corrected together, any such skew would affect both groups equally. Type 1 diabetes patients showed a moderate but significant shortening of TCRB CDR3 length in all four CD4+ subsets. Sequencing cDNA rather than genomic DNA could over-represent highly expressing activated cells, although activation and CD3 levels did not differ between groups.

Points on this clone: It lacks a known antigen. Base quality data are lacking; no much larger clone is found one base away. This sample also contains other DNA sequences that code for the same CDR3.

This receptor was taken from a man between 25 and 39 years old with type 1 diabetes. The receptor chain draws on TRBV4-2 and TRBJ2-2, with the D gene uncertain. The specimen sequenced was naive CD4+ T cells from blood. Interpreted using the paper, the cell subset or site label stands for: true naive CD4+ T cells. The base sequence is TGTGCCAGCAGCCAAGATACCGCCGGGGAGCTGTTTTTT. Its protein reads: CASSQDTAGELFF.